Reported below is one T cell receptor (beta chain). Antigen: not known. Assay: immunoSEQ multiplex PCR; the TCRdb copy retains only in-frame clones and omits some. The profile covers around 100,000 clones, with about four fifths appearing a single time and roughly 9.5% taken by the ten largest. The sample belongs to a study of T cell responses to AZD1222 COVID-19 vaccine. Study overall: Second-dose schedules of about 4 or about 12 weeks were combined.

Study-level points and caveats: CD4 TCRs linked to vaccination spanned spike, dominating at 160-218 and 743-854.

This receptor was taken from an adult in good health. The sequencing here drew on peripheral blood, taken on day 0 of AZD1222 vaccination.

The CDR3 DNA reads as TGTGCCAGCAGCGGACTGGGGGCGGGACAGCCCCAGCATTTT. This sequence encodes CASSGLGAGQPQHF. The chain carries TRBV11-2 and TRBJ1-5; tentatively, D is TRBD1 (6 bases). Per the germline V gene, CDR1 is SGHAT and CDR2 is FQNNGV. Trimming cost V 5 bases and J 7 bases, with 15 bases left between them. This CDR3 comprises 14 residues.